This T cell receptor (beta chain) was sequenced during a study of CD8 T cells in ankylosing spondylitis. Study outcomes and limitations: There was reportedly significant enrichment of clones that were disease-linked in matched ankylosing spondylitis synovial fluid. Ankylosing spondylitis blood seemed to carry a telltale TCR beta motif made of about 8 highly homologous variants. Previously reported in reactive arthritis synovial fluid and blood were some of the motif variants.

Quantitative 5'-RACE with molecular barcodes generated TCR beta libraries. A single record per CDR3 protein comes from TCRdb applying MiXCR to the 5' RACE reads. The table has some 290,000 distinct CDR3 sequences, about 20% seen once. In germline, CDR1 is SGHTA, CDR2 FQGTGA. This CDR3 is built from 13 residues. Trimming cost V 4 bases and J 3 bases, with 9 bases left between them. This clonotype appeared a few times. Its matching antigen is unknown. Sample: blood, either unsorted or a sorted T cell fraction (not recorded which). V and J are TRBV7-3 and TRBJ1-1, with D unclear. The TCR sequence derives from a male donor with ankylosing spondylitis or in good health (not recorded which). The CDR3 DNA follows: TGTGCCAGCAGCTCCCGGGGAGACACTGAAGCTTTCTTT. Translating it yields CASSSRGDTEAFF.